Each of the 7 T cell receptor beta chains below was sequenced from the same sample in a study of Ad26.COV2.S vaccination and SARS-CoV-2 variants. Sequencing was performed with immunoSEQ multiplex PCR; in TCRdb, only in-frame clones are kept and a portion is missing. The table records approximately 280,000 clones, over 75% of them present only once. The treatment is: around 19 received Ad26.COV2.S at low or high dose, single or two shots; roughly five received placebo; per-sample allocation not given. Collection of the samples took place on day 63 after the first injection of vaccine or placebo. This specimen consisted of peripheral blood, obtained in a trial of Ad26.COV2.S vaccine versus placebo. The receptors stem from a person between 18 and 59 years old who received the Ad26.COV2.S COVID-19 vaccine or a placebo.

This clone has a handful of counts. The chain has TRBV7-2 and TRBJ1-3; D is undetermined. This CDR3 contains 16 residues. The V end was cut by 1 base, the J end by 4 bases, with 14 bases between. The germline V gene has CDR1 SGHTA and CDR2 FQGNSA. The CDR3 is CASSLGASVVGNTIYF. CDR3 coding DNA: TGTGCCAGCAGCTTAGGCGCTAGCGTGGTCGGAAACACCATATATTTT.

The chain couples TRBV5-4 to TRBJ2-2; a weak D match, TRBD1 (5 bases). The CDR3 sequence is 14 residues long. Germline CDR1 is SGHNT and CDR2 is YYREEE (reference sequence). Trimming cost V 2 bases and J 8 bases, with 13 bases left between them. The CDR3 bases are TGTGCCAGCAGCTTTTCAGGGTTGACGGGGGAGCTGTTTTTT. This sequence encodes CASSFSGLTGELFF.

The chain joins TRBV7-2 to TRBJ2-7; 8 bases line up with TRBD2. The CDR3 spans 15 residues. The junction had 7 bases not matched to a gene; V was cut back by 1 base and J by 5 bases. Germline assignment: CDR1 SGHTA and CDR2 FQGNSA. CDR3 in DNA: TGTACCAGCAGCTTAGGCGGGACTAGGCGGAACGAGCAGTACTTC. This sequence encodes CTSSLGGTRRNEQYF.

The chain employs TRBV5-1 and TRBJ1-1, with D possibly being TRBD1 (5 bases). CDR1 and CDR2 from the germline V gene are SGHRS and YFSETQ. The V and J ends lost 7 bases and 4 bases respectively, with 23 bases between them. The CDR3 covers 16 residues. The chain's CDR3 is CASGAGGQGEGTEAFF. The CDR3 bases are TGCGCCAGCGGCGCCGGCGGGCAGGGAGAGGGCACTGAAGCTTTCTTT. Together with reference TRBV5-1 and TRBJ1-1, the CDR3 gives the full variable domain: KAGVTQTPRYLIKTRGQQVTLSCSPISGHRSVSWYQQTPGQGLQFLFEYFSETQRNKGNFPGRFSGRQFSNSRSEMNVSTLELGDSALYLCASGAGGQGEGTEAFFGQGTRLTVV.

The chain uses TRBV7-8 and TRBJ2-6; D is perhaps TRBD1 (5 bases). V was shortened by 8 bases and J by 2 bases, with 7 bases between the two germline ends. The CDR3 has 13 amino acids. Germline CDR1 and CDR2: SGHVS and FQNEAQ. The CDR3 protein is CASVQAGANVLTF. CDR3 nucleotide sequence: TGTGCCAGCGTACAGGCTGGGGCCAACGTCCTGACTTTC.

As to this clone: Other DNA sequences in the same sample also yield this CDR3. This sequence joins TRBV2 and TRBJ2-7; 7 nucleotides align to TRBD2. The CDR3 covers 12 residues. In germline, CDR1 is SNHLY, CDR2 FYNNEI. With V trimmed by 6 bases and J by 4 bases, 3 bases remained unmatched. The CDR3 bases are TGTGCCAGCAGCGTACTAGCGTACGAGCAGTACTTC. This codes for CASSVLAYEQYF.

The gene calls are TRBV29-1 and TRBJ2-1; 16 positions agree with TRBD2. Germline CDR1 is SQVTM and CDR2 is ANQGSEA. J gave up 9 bases and V 7 bases, and 9 bases lay outside the gene matches. CDR3 length: 15 residues. The CDR3 protein is CSATGTSGRGTEQFF. The CDR3 region has the DNA TGCAGCGCTACCGGGACTAGCGGGAGGGGTACTGAGCAGTTCTTC.